This is a list of T cell receptor beta chains from one sample in a study of OX40 agonist ivuxolimab in advanced cancers. The repertoire was sequenced with immunoSEQ multiplex PCR; TCRdb's copy has only in-frame clones and lacks some. The data show about 35,000 clones, roughly 80% seen once. The sequencing here drew on CD4+ or CD8+ T cells sorted from blood, taken in a trial of the OX40 agonist ivuxolimab. These receptors were taken from an adult with an advanced solid tumor such as melanoma, head and neck, liver or kidney cancer. CDR3s include the opening cysteine and the closing phenylalanine or tryptophan. The D gene is left open where the match is weak. Only some rows state a clone size, as once, few, many or a class for expanded clones.

j_call: TRBJ2-3; v_call: TRBV27; clone_size: .; d_call: .; cdr3_nt: TGTGCCAGCAGTCCACCGCCGGACGGGTCTTTGACAGATACGCAGTATTTT; cdr3_aa: CASSPPPDGSLTDTQYF
j_call: TRBJ2-2; v_call: TRBV6-4; clone_size: few; d_call: TRBD2; cdr3_nt: TGTGCCAGCAGTGACGGACTAGCGGGGAACACCGGGGAGCTGTTTTTT; cdr3_aa: CASSDGLAGNTGELFF
j_call: TRBJ2-7; v_call: TRBV5-6; clone_size: .; d_call: .; cdr3_nt: TGTGCCAGCAGCACCATGGGGGTCTACGAGCAGTACTTC; cdr3_aa: CASSTMGVYEQYF
j_call: TRBJ2-7; v_call: TRBV19; clone_size: .; d_call: TRBD2; cdr3_nt: TGTGCCAGTAGTATTATGTCTAGCGGGGGTAACTACGAGCAGTACTTC; cdr3_aa: CASSIMSSGGNYEQYF
j_call: TRBJ1-1; v_call: TRBV13; clone_size: .; d_call: .; cdr3_nt: TGTGCCAGCAGCTTAGATCGGGGTGAAGCTTTCTTT; cdr3_aa: CASSLDRGEAFF
j_call: TRBJ2-1; v_call: TRBV19; clone_size: .; d_call: TRBD2; cdr3_nt: TGTGCCAGTAGTATAACTAGCGGGGACACACACTACAATGAGCAGTTCTTC; cdr3_aa: CASSITSGDTHYNEQFF
j_call: TRBJ1-5; v_call: TRBV5-6; clone_size: .; d_call: .; cdr3_nt: TGTGCCAGCAGCCGCGGGACCGGGGAGGGCAATCAGCCCCAGCATTTT; cdr3_aa: CASSRGTGEGNQPQHF
j_call: TRBJ2-7; v_call: TRBV27; clone_size: .; d_call: TRBD2; cdr3_nt: TGTGCCAGCAGTCCCGGGACTAGCTCCTACGAGCAGTACTTC; cdr3_aa: CASSPGTSSYEQYF
j_call: TRBJ1-5; v_call: TRBV2; clone_size: .; d_call: .; cdr3_nt: TGTGCCAGCAGTGACGCGGCAGGATCTATACCCCAGCATTTT; cdr3_aa: CASSDAAGSIPQHF
j_call: TRBJ2-7; v_call: TRBV11-2; clone_size: .; d_call: .; cdr3_nt: TGTGCCAGCAGTAAAGGCCCCGGAGGGGTTTACGAGCAGTACTTC; cdr3_aa: CASSKGPGGVYEQYF